This TCR beta chain was captured by sequencing in a study of T cell responses to AZD1222 COVID-19 vaccine. Study context: Second-dose intervals of approximately 4 or approximately 12 weeks were pooled.

Germline values: CDR1 SGDLS, CDR2 YYNGEE. This CDR3 spans 13 amino acids. V was pared by 2 bases and J by 5 bases, with 8 bases between. Sequenced by immunoSEQ multiplex PCR; TCRdb stores in-frame clones only, minus some. This sample has 90,000 to 120,000 clones; roughly 90% occur once, and the top ten carry approximately 7%. A remark on this clone: Its specificity is unknown.

Study outcomes and limitations: There were mostly white British donors and more females than males, and clonal diversity was possibly underestimated. Baseline seropositivity occurred in only six AZD1222 recipients.

The source is an adult in good health. This sample comprised peripheral blood, obtained on day 0 of AZD1222 vaccination. The chain has TRBV9 and TRBJ2-1; possible D gene TRBD1, 5 bases. This CDR3 is CASSVDRNNEQFF. The CDR3 DNA reads as TGTGCCAGCAGCGTCGACAGAAACAATGAGCAGTTCTTC.